Given below is one T cell receptor beta chain in context. Its antigen is currently not known. No base quality values were provided; no much bigger clone lies one nucleotide off. Measured from the cysteine to the phenylalanine, the CDR3 is 15 residues long. The CDR3 DNA has 45 bases and is translated from base 1. In the germline V gene, CDR1 corresponds to ENHRY and CDR2 to SYGVKD. V is reduced by 1 base and J by 10 bases, leaving a spacing of 14 bases between them. The Qiagen DNeasy kit was used to extract genomic DNA both from unsorted PBMCs and from the negatively selected CD4+ and CD8+ fractions. Amplification of TCR beta CDR3 regions was done by immunoSEQ multiplex PCR with primers that anneal to V and J segments. A synthetic immune receptor repertoire was used to minimize amplification bias, and any residual bias was removed computationally once sequencing was done. Per the authors' processing: Custom Python scripts were used to quantify repertoire diversity as the Shannon entropy index. Unsorted, CD4+ and CD8+ repertoires were analyzed separately, except in combined analyses where CD4+ and CD8+ sequences were merged in silico. Clonal expansion was defined as at least a 2-fold frequency increase after treatment relative to C1D1, with a pseudocount of 0.5 for undetected baseline clones. Clones with 0 or 1 copy at C1D1 were classified as singleton clones, and clones with 2 or more copies were classified as non-singleton clones. Clones expanded in unsorted samples were labelled as CD4+, CD8+ or unknown by matching protein sequences in sorted samples from the same patient. Wilcoxon tests on paired samples were used to test diversity changes from C1D1 to C4D1. Drawn from immuneACCESS, this table holds only the in-frame rearrangements with V and J called that TCRdb kept. Clones are partly lost; checked studies trace under half to an unresolved V gene and leave the rest unexplained. V, J and clone size were drawn from that table, and D and trimming were deduced from the DNA. This sample holds 17,000 or so clones; 85% were observed only once. 1% of the sample is in the top ten clones.

This sample is part of a study of PD-1 blockade in classical Hodgkin lymphoma (dated by TCRdb to 2020 to 2022). About the full investigation: Nivolumab dosing was 3 mg/kg intravenously every 2 weeks, continuing until either disease progression or unacceptable toxicity. The study used TCR beta sequencing and CyTOF to define a peripheral blood immune signature of response to PD-1 blockade in classical Hodgkin lymphoma. Study-wide conclusions, independent of this receptor: Lower diversity was observed in patients in whom nivolumab was started less than 1 year after ASCT, and these patients were excluded from later analyses so that confounding by immune reconstitution would be avoided. By C4D1, a significant rise was seen in CD4+ TCR diversity but not in CD8+ TCR diversity (p=0.0027 vs p=0.16), and the rise was most apparent among complete responders (p=0.02). The study was limited to a single clinical trial cohort, and causes of repertoire differences, possibly disease activity or prior therapy, remained undefined. Baseline TCR diversity was reported as lower in newly diagnosed patients than in healthy donors, and lower still in relapsed/refractory patients. Trial patients achieving complete response had baseline diversity similar to newly diagnosed patients, whereas partial responders and progressors had significantly lower diversity.

The time point tag for this specimen amounts to: cycle 1 day 1 (C1D1), immediately before nivolumab initiation. Every trial patient had relapsed after autologous stem cell transplantation, and cohorts A, B and C differed in prior brentuximab vedotin exposure. A Miltenyi CD4+ T cell isolation kit was used for magnetic negative selection to purify CD4+ T cells from thawed PBMCs. The trial cohort comprised some 60 patients with relapsed/refractory classical Hodgkin lymphoma whose best overall responses were complete response, partial response or progressive disease. In the multi-cohort phase II CheckMate 205 trial, trial patients received single-agent nivolumab. An independent review committee assessed best overall response by applying the 2007 International Working Group response criteria. PBMCs from the trial were collected at three points: immediately before nivolumab initiation (C1D1), and during therapy at cycle 2 day 1 and cycle 4 day 1. After peripheral blood was drawn into 8 mL Vacutainer Cell Preparation Tubes, PBMCs were isolated by centrifugation and then cryopreserved. Purified CD4+ and CD8+ fractions were prepared only for cases in which an additional PBMC sample was available. On LS columns in a quadroMACS separator, the magnetically labelled cells were depleted, and the flow-through was collected as the purified fraction.

The TCR comes from a human donor with classical Hodgkin lymphoma. This material consisted of CD4+ T cells from blood, taken at baseline. The chain employs TRBV10-3 and TRBJ1-6; the best D guess is TRBD1, with 5 bases matching. In nucleotide form, the sequence is TGTGCCATCAGTGAGTTTCTGAGGGGCGGATCACCCCTCCACTTT. This translates into CAISEFLRGGSPLHF.